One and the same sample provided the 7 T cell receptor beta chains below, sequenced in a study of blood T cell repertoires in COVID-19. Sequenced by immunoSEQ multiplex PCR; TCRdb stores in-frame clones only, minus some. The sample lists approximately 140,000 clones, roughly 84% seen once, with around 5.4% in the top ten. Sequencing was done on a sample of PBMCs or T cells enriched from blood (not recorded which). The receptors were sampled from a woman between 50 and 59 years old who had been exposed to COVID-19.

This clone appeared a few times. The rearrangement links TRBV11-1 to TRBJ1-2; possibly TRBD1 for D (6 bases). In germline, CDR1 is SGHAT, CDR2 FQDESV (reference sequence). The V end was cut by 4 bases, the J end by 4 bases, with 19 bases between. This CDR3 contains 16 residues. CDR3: CASSSRQATGRYGYTF. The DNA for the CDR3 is TGTGCCAGCAGCTCCCGACAGGCAACAGGACGCTATGGCTACACCTTC.

The CDR3 is CASTGTSGSEAYNEQFF. Here the CDR3 DNA reads TGCGCCAGCACCGGGACTAGCGGGAGTGAGGCCTACAATGAGCAGTTCTTC. V is TRBV10-2 and J is TRBJ2-1; 14 bases are shared with TRBD2. CDR1 is WSHSY and CDR2 is SAAADI in the germline V gene. There are 17 residues in the CDR3. The V gene end was trimmed by 7 bases and the J gene end by 2 bases; junction bases not matched to a gene: 7.

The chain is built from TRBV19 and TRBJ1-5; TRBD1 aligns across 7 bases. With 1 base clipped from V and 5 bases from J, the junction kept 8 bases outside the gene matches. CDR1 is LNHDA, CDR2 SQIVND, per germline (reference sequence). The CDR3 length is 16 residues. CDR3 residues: CASSIGGDSSDQPQHF. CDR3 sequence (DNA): TGTGCCAGTAGTATAGGCGGGGACAGCTCGGATCAGCCCCAGCATTTT.

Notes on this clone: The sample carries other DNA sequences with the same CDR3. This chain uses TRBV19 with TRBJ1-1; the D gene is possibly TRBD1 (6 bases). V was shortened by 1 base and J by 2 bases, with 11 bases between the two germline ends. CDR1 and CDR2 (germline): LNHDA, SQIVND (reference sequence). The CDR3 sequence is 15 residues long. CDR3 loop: CASSIGTAVNTEAFF. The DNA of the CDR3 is TGTGCCAGTAGTATAGGGACAGCGGTAAACACTGAAGCTTTCTTT.

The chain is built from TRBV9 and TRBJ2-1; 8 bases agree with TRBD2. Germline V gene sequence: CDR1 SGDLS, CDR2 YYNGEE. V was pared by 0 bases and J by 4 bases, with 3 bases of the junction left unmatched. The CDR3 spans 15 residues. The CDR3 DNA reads TGTGCCAGCAGCGTAGTCACTAGCGGATACAATGAGCAGTTCTTC. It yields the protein CASSVVTSGYNEQFF.

This CDR3 is CASSGVAGDSSYNEQFF. CDR3 coding DNA: TGTGCCAGCAGCGGAGTAGCGGGGGACAGCTCCTACAATGAGCAGTTCTTC. The chain combines TRBV11-3 with TRBJ2-1, with 9 positions matching TRBD2. CDR1 and CDR2 from the germline V gene are SGHNT and YENEEA. The CDR3 sequence is 17 residues long. The V gene end was trimmed by 5 bases and the J gene end by 0 bases; junction bases not matched to a gene: 8.

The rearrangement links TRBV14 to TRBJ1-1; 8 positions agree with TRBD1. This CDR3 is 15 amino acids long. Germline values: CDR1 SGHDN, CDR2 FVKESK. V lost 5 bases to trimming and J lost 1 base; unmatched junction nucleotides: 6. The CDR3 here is CASSMRTGRNTEAFF. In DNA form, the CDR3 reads TGTGCCAGCAGCATGAGGACAGGGAGGAACACTGAAGCTTTCTTT.